These T cell receptor beta chains were read from a single sample in a study of T cell repertoires in cytomegalovirus infection. The antigens these receptors bind are not known. Using its own MiXCR run on the reads, TCRdb lists one record per CDR3 protein. The sample has about 340,000 distinct CDR3 sequences; 25% to 35% are singletons. The sample in question was cultured PBMCs, obtained from culture after CMV antigen stimulation. These receptors were taken from a human donor in good health (CMV status not recorded). Some clones in this sample may be carry-over from other donors' samples. The CDR3 runs from the conserved cysteine through the conserved F or W. A row's size may be missing; if present it is once, few, many or a size class.

CASSLSGTGTNSPLHF,TRBJ1-6,few,TRBV12-3/TRBV12-4
CASSYQGNEQFF,TRBJ2-1,few,TRBV7-9
CASSSWSFPGQGTYEQYF,TRBJ2-7,few,TRBV28
CAISANRSPGYGYTF,TRBJ1-2,once,TRBV10-3
CASSPMTGAHQPQHF,TRBJ1-5,NA,TRBV7-2
CASRLLAGDTQYF,TRBJ2-3,NA,TRBV12-3/TRBV12-4
CASIPTSGGSNEQFF,TRBJ2-1,once,TRBV12-3/TRBV12-4
CASGLGLAVVGQYF,TRBJ2-7,many,TRBV12-5
CASSWGQPNTEAFF,TRBJ1-1,NA,TRBV5-1
CASSTGGLRNQPQHF,TRBJ1-5,few,TRBV12-3/TRBV12-4
CASSLDTDVSSTMF,TRBJ1-1,NA,TRBV7-9
CASSSGPSGGTQYF,TRBJ2-3,few,TRBV12-3/TRBV12-4
CASSGENTGELFF,TRBJ2-2,NA,TRBV2
CASRLGGSEQYF,TRBJ2-7,NA,TRBV28
CSARNEALADSHNEQFF,TRBJ2-1,NA,TRBV20-1
CASSKPGGATDTQYF,TRBJ2-3,NA,TRBV6-8
CASKRFPSTDTQYF,TRBJ2-3,few,TRBV6-1
CTSSLTGFTDTQYF,TRBJ2-3,NA,TRBV28
CASSDSLGSNEQFF,TRBJ2-1,few,TRBV6-4
CASSSPPWETYTEAFF,TRBJ1-1,few,TRBV7-8
CASSRTTEEAFF,TRBJ1-1,NA,TRBV11-2
CASSPGQVSYEQYF,TRBJ2-7,few,TRBV7-6
CASSVTGSQETQYF,TRBJ2-5,few,TRBV7-3
CASSAAFKGPHPYEQYF,TRBJ2-7,NA,TRBV7-9
CASTPTRHYGYTF,TRBJ1-2,many,TRBV6-1
CASSFRGPGEKLFF,TRBJ1-4,few,TRBV7-6
CASSRTSGGAWNEQFF,TRBJ2-1,many,TRBV7-2
CASSVLSANTEAFF,TRBJ1-1,NA,TRBV2
CASSFVRGAANTEAFF,TRBJ1-1,NA,TRBV27
CASSLGTTSTNEQFF,TRBJ2-1,NA,TRBV7-2
CASSLVVAEPTDTQYF,TRBJ2-3,few,TRBV7-2
CASSLGEGGQPQHF,TRBJ1-5,NA,TRBV5-6
CASSYLDRVRLLPLEQYF,TRBJ2-7,many,TRBV6-5
CASSPHSTEAFF,TRBJ1-1,once,TRBV7-9
CASSLRPSGRRNEQFF,TRBJ2-1,few,TRBV5-5
CASGPVAGGTTDTQYF,TRBJ2-3,few,TRBV12-5
CSAGRQGSYEQYF,TRBJ2-7,few,TRBV20-1
CSAQRGSGVGETQYF,TRBJ2-5,NA,TRBV20-1
CASSPGGGGIQPQHF,TRBJ1-5,NA,TRBV9
CASSLSGDFLVSNQPQHF,TRBJ1-5,NA,TRBV12-3/TRBV12-4
CASSSTLGLAVYNEQFF,TRBJ2-1,NA,TRBV7-9
CSAGQGGYGYTF,TRBJ1-2,few,TRBV20-1
CASSLDGLLNQPQHF,TRBJ1-5,NA,TRBV7-8
CASSLIAGGETQYF,TRBJ2-5,NA,TRBV28